The text below deals with one T cell receptor (beta chain). The antigen it binds to is not known. The input lacks base qualities; no much larger clone sits a single base away. The data originate from a study of blood T cell repertoires in COVID-19 (TCRdb year 2020). Regarding the complete study: Samples from collaborators originated in the United States, Italy and Spain and spanned both the acute and convalescent phases of COVID-19. The material from the prospective study consisted of cDNA or gDNA derived from T cells, B-cell-depleted T cells, or PBMCs. The dataset comprised deeply sampled blood TCRbeta repertoires from subjects exposed to, actively infected with, or recovered from COVID-19. The repertoires were released in a freely available public database intended as a resource for research on the immune response to SARS-CoV-2. The samples were drawn from the first 160 participants of the ongoing ImmuneRACE study and from some 1,300 subjects provided by 6 global collaborators. A de-identified subject ID, COVID-19 status, age in years and sex were almost always included in the sample metadata. Where available, HLA class I and class II types were taken from metadata supplied by the sample provider and were not determined by assay-based typing. Overall results and qualifications from the work: The amount of clinical and demographic metadata varied by source and participant and was provided uncurated.

One collaborating source in Seattle enrolled patients during active infection and followed them longitudinally through the course of disease. Each collaborating institution followed its own protocols to collect whole blood in K2EDTA tubes. Collaborator samples were shipped for TCRbeta analysis as frozen whole blood, isolated PBMCs, or DNA extracted from either sample type. The immunoSEQ Assay, a bias-controlled multiplex PCR, was used to amplify TCRbeta CDR3 regions from genomic DNA. The paper's data handling went like this. The number of nucleated cells in each sample was estimated from the amplification of reference gene primers within the assay. To quantify the absolute abundance of each unique TCRbeta CDR3 rearrangement, sequence reads were collapsed and filtered. For each sample, productive Simpson clonality was calculated as the square root of Simpson's diversity index across productive rearrangements. Entries here come from immuneACCESS through TCRdb and include only in-frame sequences with V and J called. Some clones fail to appear in such tables; in the studies checked, an unresolved V gene covers under half of the shortfall, and the cause of the remainder is unknown. The D gene and trimming were derived from the DNA, and the V and J assignments and clone size from that table. A total of around 100,000 clones appear in this sample, around 90% of them only once. Together, the top ten hold about 5.7% of the sample.

This TCR derives from a woman aged 45-65 years with COVID-19, enrolled during active disease. Input material: peripheral blood.

The DNA sequence reads TGTGCCAGCAGCTTACCCGGACAGGGACGCACCGGGGAGCTGTTTTTT. Its amino acids are CASSLPGQGRTGELFF. In this chain, TRBV7-3 is recombined with TRBJ2-2, with 8 bases in between that match TRBD1. Germline trimming amounts to 2 bases on V and 4 bases on J, with 6 as the count of junction bases outside the gene matches. The CDR3 runs 16 amino acids, cysteine and phenylalanine included. Of the read, only the CDR3 DNA is kept; its 48 bases are in frame from base 1. For CDR1 and CDR2, the germline V gene lists SGHTA and FQGTGA.